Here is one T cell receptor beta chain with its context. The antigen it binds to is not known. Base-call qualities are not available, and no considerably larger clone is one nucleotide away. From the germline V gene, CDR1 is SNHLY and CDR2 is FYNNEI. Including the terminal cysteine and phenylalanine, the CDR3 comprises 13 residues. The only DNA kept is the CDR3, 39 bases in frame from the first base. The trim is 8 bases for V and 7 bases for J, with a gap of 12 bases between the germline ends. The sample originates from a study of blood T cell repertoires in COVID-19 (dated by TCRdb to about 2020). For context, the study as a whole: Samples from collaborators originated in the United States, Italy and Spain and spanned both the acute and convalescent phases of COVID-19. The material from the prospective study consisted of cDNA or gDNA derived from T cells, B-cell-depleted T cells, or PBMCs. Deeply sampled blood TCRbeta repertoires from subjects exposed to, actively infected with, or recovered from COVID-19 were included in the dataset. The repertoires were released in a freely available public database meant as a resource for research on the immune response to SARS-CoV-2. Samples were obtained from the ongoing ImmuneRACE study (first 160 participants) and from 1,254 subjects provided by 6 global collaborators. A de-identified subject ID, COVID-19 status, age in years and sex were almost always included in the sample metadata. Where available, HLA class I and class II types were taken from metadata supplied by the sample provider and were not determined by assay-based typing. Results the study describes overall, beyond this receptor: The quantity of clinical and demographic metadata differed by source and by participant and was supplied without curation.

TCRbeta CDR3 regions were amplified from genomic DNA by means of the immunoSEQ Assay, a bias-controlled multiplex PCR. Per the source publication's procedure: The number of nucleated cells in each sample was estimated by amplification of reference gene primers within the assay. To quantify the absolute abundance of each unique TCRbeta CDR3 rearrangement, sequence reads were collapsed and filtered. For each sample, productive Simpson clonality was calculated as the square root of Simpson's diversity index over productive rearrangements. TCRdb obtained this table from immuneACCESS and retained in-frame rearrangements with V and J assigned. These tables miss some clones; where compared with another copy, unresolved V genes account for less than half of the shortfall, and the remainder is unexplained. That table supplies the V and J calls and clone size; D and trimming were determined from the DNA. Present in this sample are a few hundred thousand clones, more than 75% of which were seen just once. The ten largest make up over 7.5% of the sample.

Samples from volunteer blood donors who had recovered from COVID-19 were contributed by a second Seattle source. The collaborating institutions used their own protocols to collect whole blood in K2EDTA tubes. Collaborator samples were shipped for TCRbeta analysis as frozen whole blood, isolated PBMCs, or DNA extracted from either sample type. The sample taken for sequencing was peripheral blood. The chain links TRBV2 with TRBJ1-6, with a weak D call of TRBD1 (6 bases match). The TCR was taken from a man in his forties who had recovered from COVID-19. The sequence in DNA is TGTGCCAGCCTAGGGGGTAGAAATTCACCCCTCCACTTT. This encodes CASLGGRNSPLHF.